A single sample is the source of the 16 T cell receptor beta chains below, sequenced in a study of T-cell memory formation after mild COVID-19. TCRdb re-analysed the 5' RACE reads in MiXCR, keeping a single row per CDR3 protein. The table has about 620,000 distinct CDR3 sequences, about a sixth seen once. The sequencing sample was made of PBMCs or a T cell subset sorted from them (not recorded which). The receptors originated from an adult woman who had mild COVID-19 (a few samples of this study predate the infection). Cell type and time point are not known.

The J gene is TRBJ2-7, the V gene TRBV18, with D maybe TRBD1 (6 bases). Germline-derived CDR1 and CDR2 are KGHSH and LQKENI. Trimming cost V 3 bases and J 0 bases, with 9 bases left between them. The CDR3 has 14 residues. CDR3 nucleotides: TGTGCCAGCTCACCCCTGGACAGCTCCTACGAGCAGTACTTC. The encoded protein is CASSPLDSSYEQYF.

The chain couples TRBV28 to TRBJ2-1; tentative D call: TRBD1 (5 bases). Trimming removed 7 bases from V and 2 bases from J, with 21 bases in between. This CDR3 contains 17 residues. The germline V gene has CDR1 MDHEN and CDR2 SYDVKM. The CDR3 protein is CASIRSWGLGAYNEQFF. CDR3 in DNA: TGTGCCAGCATCAGATCCTGGGGTCTAGGGGCCTACAATGAGCAGTTCTTC.

There are a few counts of this clonotype. It may be a read error: a sequence one base away is much more abundant. The genes are TRBV5-1 and TRBJ2-5, with D hard to call. There are 12 residues in the CDR3. The germline CDR1 and CDR2 sequences are SGHRS and YFSETQ. Trimming took 0 bases from V and 5 from J, leaving 5 bases between them. The CDR3 loop reads CASSLEIETQYF. The DNA of the CDR3 is TGCGCCAGCAGCTTGGAAATTGAGACCCAGTACTTC.

This clonotype was detected many times. V gene TRBV6-5 combines with J gene TRBJ1-5, with no clear D. Germline V CDR1 and CDR2: MNHEY, SVGAGI. Deletions cut 5 bases from V and 7 bases from J, with 15 bases between. This CDR3 region has 14 residues. This CDR3 is CASSPRELGQPQHF. As DNA, the CDR3 is TGTGCCAGCAGTCCACGAGAGCTGGGACAGCCCCAGCATTTT.

In this sample, this clonotype turned up once. This chain uses TRBV7-6 with TRBJ1-6; D is uncertain. CDR1 and CDR2 (germline): SGHVS, FNYEAQ. Trimming shortened V by 4 bases and J by 5 bases, and 15 bases separated the two germline ends. This CDR3 has 16 residues. The CDR3 sequence: CASSSGRRANNSPLHF. The CDR3, as DNA: TGTGCCAGCAGCTCTGGTAGGAGGGCGAATAATTCACCCCTCCACTTT.

This clonotype has only a few counts. The chain recombines TRBV6-5 with TRBJ2-7; D possibly corresponds to TRBD2 (6 bases). In germline, CDR1 is MNHEY, CDR2 SVGAGI. The ends were cut back, 2 bases at V and 3 bases at J, with 14 bases in the middle. The CDR3 has 15 amino acids. CDR3 nucleotide sequence: TGTGCCAGCAGTTACCGGGGGTCGAGCCGCTACGAGCAGTACTTC. This sequence encodes CASSYRGSSRYEQYF.

The chain couples TRBV12-3 or TRBV12-4 to TRBJ2-7; D is uncertain. Trimming removed 6 bases at V and 1 base at J, with 16 bases between. The CDR3 has 15 residues. The CDR3 spells CASSPWVSNSYEQYF. CDR3 DNA sequence: TGTGCCAGCAGCCCGTGGGTATCAAATTCCTACGAGCAGTACTTC.

The rearrangement uses TRBV12-3 or TRBV12-4 and TRBJ1-2; D call uncertain. V was shortened by 1 base and J by 6 bases, with 6 bases between the two germline ends. There are 12 residues in the CDR3. Here the CDR3 DNA reads TGTGCCAGCAGTTTAGTCATCGATGGCTACACCTTC. As protein: CASSLVIDGYTF.

The chain links TRBV7-2 to TRBJ1-5, with D unclear. The CDR3 loop spans 15 amino acids. CDR1 is SGHTA and CDR2 is FQGNSA in the germline V gene. V was shortened by 1 base and J by 0 bases, with 7 bases between the two germline ends. This chain's CDR3 is CASSLDSNSNQPQHF. As DNA, the CDR3 is TGTGCCAGCAGCTTAGACAGTAATAGCAATCAGCCCCAGCATTTT.

The table lists this clonotype with a few counts. The chain is built from TRBV15 and TRBJ2-1; 9 bases fit TRBD2. The CDR3 runs 18 residues. CDR1 LNHNV and CDR2 YYDKDF come from the germline V gene (reference sequence). J lost 7 bases, V lost 3 bases, and 16 bases had no gene match. The CDR3 loop is CATSSSQLAGALQNEQFF. The DNA for the CDR3 is TGTGCCACCAGCAGCTCACAATTAGCGGGAGCATTACAAAATGAGCAGTTCTTC. Full variable domain (outside the CDR3, taken from reference TRBV15 and TRBJ2-1): DAMVIQNPRYQVTQFGKPVTLSCSQTLNHNVMYWYQQKSSQAPKLLFHYYDKDFNNEADTPDNFQSRRPNTSFCFLDIRSPGLGDTAMYLCATSSSQLAGALQNEQFFGPGTRLTVL.

The chain combines TRBV29-1 with TRBJ1-1; D is perhaps TRBD1 (6 bases). Trimming cost V 4 bases and J 10 bases, with 13 bases left between them. Germline-derived CDR1 and CDR2 are SQVTM and ANQGSEA. CDR3 length: 11 residues. CDR3 DNA: TGCAGCGTTGCTTTGTGGGACACAGCTTTCTTT. As protein: CSVALWDTAFF.

The rearrangement uses TRBV5-1 and TRBJ1-1, with 10 bases identical to TRBD1. V lost 4 bases and J lost 0; bases outside the gene matches: 3. CDR1 is SGHRS and CDR2 is YFSETQ in the germline V gene. This CDR3 region has 15 residues. Here the CDR3 reads CASSGTGDMNTEAFF. CDR3 in DNA: TGCGCCAGCAGCGGGACAGGGGATATGAACACTGAAGCTTTCTTT.

This clonotype turned up a few times. The junction shows a germline mismatch at one end, possibly a read error. V gene TRBV4-1 combines with J gene TRBJ2-4; TRBD1 might be the D (5 bases). CDR1 MGHRA and CDR2 YSYEKL come from the germline V gene. CDR3 length: 13 amino acids. Written as DNA, the CDR3 is TGCGCCAGCAGCATCCTCCTTGGGTCGCAAGGGGACTTC. Translated, it gives CASSILLGSQGDF.

This clonotype showed up just a few times. The CDR3 DNA reads TGCAGCCCTGGGACAGGAGACAATCAGCCCCAGCATTTT. Encoded protein: CSPGTGDNQPQHF. This chain links TRBV29-1 with TRBJ1-5, with 8 bases lining up with TRBD1. The V gene's germline CDR1 is SQVTM and CDR2 ANQGSEA. The V segment lost 8 bases and the J segment 3 bases; nucleotides outside the gene matches: 6. The CDR3 length is 13 residues. Looking up the rest from reference TRBV29-1 and TRBJ1-5 gives the full variable domain: SAVISQKPSRDICQRGTSLTIQCQVDSQVTMMFWYRQQPGQSLTLIATANQGSEATYESGFVIDKFPISRPNLTFSTLTVSNMSPEDSSIYLCSPGTGDNQPQHFGDGTRLSIL.

This clonotype was seen only a few times. The gene calls are TRBV12-3 or TRBV12-4 and TRBJ1-1, with TRBD1 identical over 7 bases. This CDR3 region has 15 residues. Trimming removed 7 bases from V and 3 bases from J; junction bases left unmatched: 11. In DNA, the CDR3 is TGTGCCAGCATGGGCAGGGGGAGGGTGGACACTGAAGCTTTCTTT. Its protein product is CASMGRGRVDTEAFF.

The genes are TRBV11-2 and TRBJ2-1; 14 positions agree with TRBD2. This CDR3 is built from 17 residues. V shed 4 bases, J shed 6 bases, and the junction held 8 bases outside the gene matches. Germline loops: CDR1 SGHAT, CDR2 FQNNGV. For the CDR3, the DNA is TGTGCCAGCAGCTGGGGACTAGCGGGAGCGGGTTTCAATGAGCAGTTCTTC. Its translation is CASSWGLAGAGFNEQFF.